This T cell receptor beta chain originates from a study of T cell changes during pregnancy in multiple sclerosis. The assay was immunoSEQ multiplex PCR, and TCRdb's table has in-frame clones only and misses some. The table lists about 100,000 clones, roughly 93% of them singletons. The V and J ends lost 2 bases and 5 bases respectively, with 16 bases between them. The CDR3 extends over 16 amino acids. Per germline, CDR1 SGHRS and CDR2 YFSETQ. The TCR comes from a female donor with multiple sclerosis, enrolled in a pregnancy study. Specimen: peripheral blood, collected before pregnancy. This chain links TRBV5-1 with TRBJ1-4, with D tentatively TRBD1 (6 bases). The CDR3: CASSFRGIGQNEKLFF. CDR3 in DNA: TGCGCCAGCAGCTTCAGGGGTATCGGGCAAAATGAAAAACTGTTTTTT.